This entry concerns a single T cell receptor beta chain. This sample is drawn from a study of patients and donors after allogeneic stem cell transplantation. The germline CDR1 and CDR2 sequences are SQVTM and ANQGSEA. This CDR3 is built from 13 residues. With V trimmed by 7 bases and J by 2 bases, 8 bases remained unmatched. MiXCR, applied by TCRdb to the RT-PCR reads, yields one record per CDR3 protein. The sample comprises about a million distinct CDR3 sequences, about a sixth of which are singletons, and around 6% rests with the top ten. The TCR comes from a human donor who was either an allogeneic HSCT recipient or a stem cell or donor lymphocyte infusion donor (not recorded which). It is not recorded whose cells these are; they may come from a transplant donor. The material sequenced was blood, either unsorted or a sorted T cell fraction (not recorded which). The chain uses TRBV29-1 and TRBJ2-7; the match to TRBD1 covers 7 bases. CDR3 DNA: TGCAGCGGGAGGACGGACAGGCCCTACGAGCAGTACTTC. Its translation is CSGRTDRPYEQYF.